This passage covers 17 T cell receptor beta chains from one sample sequenced in a study of blood T cells in healthy people across ages. Next came a second PCR, run for about 6 to 11 cycles, which used a sample-barcoded 5' primer along with a J-beta primer mix. A single record per CDR3 protein comes from TCRdb applying MiXCR to the 5' RACE reads. Seen here are about 680,000 distinct CDR3 sequences, approximately 49% observed once, and the top ten hold roughly 31%. Sequenced: blood. These receptors came from an older woman in good health.

This rearrangement joins TRBV10-3 to TRBJ1-1, with D possibly matching TRBD1 (6 bases). The CDR3 extends over 14 amino acids. CDR1 is ENHRY and CDR2 is SYGVKD in the germline V gene. The germline V and J ends were trimmed by 6 bases and 0 bases, with 11 bases remaining between them. The CDR3 nucleotides read TGTGCCATCAGGGACAGACTTTTGAACACTGAAGCTTTCTTT. It codes for CAIRDRLLNTEAFF.

This rearrangement joins TRBV20-1 to TRBJ2-4; D may be TRBD2 (6 bases). The germline V gene encodes CDR1 DFQATT and CDR2 SNEGSKA (reference sequence). The CDR3 is 14 residues long. Trimming removed 2 bases at V and 13 bases at J, with 21 bases between. Here the CDR3 DNA reads TGCAGTGCTAGACCTGCCGGGAGAGGGGCGGAGCAGTACTTC. This gives the protein CSARPAGRGAEQYF.

The gene calls are TRBV6-1 and TRBJ2-2; D is unclear. Germline loops: CDR1 MNHNS, CDR2 SASEGT. This CDR3 comprises 12 residues. V was clipped by 9 bases and J by 4 bases, with 9 bases between them. In DNA, the CDR3 is TGTGCCAGTAGACGGTCCACCGGGGAGCTGTTTTTT. Translation: CASRRSTGELFF.

The chain has TRBV28 and TRBJ1-2; D gene unclear. The ends were cut back, 7 bases at V and 4 bases at J, with 10 bases in the middle. The CDR3 contains 12 residues. Per the germline V gene, CDR1 is MDHEN and CDR2 is SYDVKM. CDR3 DNA: TGTGCCAGCAAGCAGGACCCCTATGGCTACACCTTC. This translates into CASKQDPYGYTF.

J is TRBJ2-3 and V is TRBV11-1; no reliable D call. Germline CDR1 reads SGHAT; CDR2 reads FQDESV (reference sequence). The CDR3 covers 16 residues. V lost 2 bases, J lost 7 bases, and 19 bases lay in between. The CDR3 sequence: CASSLPRVGIQNTQYF. As DNA, the CDR3 is TGTGCCAGCAGCTTACCTCGCGTAGGGATCCAAAATACGCAGTATTTT.

The chain recombines TRBV5-1 with TRBJ2-7; 7 nucleotides match TRBD2. J was trimmed by 2 bases and V by 0 bases; bases with no gene match: 5. The germline CDR1 and CDR2 sequences are SGHRS and YFSETQ. The CDR3 contains 15 residues. The DNA for the CDR3 is TGCGCCAGCAGCTTGGGGCTAGCGGTGCCCTACGAGCAGTACTTC. This gives the protein CASSLGLAVPYEQYF.

CDR3 nucleotide sequence: TGTGCCACCGGGAAGAACACTGAAGCTTTCTTT. It translates to CATGKNTEAFF. This rearrangement joins TRBV2 to TRBJ1-1; D remains unclear. V was pared by 10 bases and J by 1 base, with 7 bases between. CDR3 size: 11 residues. Germline CDR1 and CDR2: SNHLY and FYNNEI.

The V and J genes are TRBV10-3 and TRBJ1-2; D uncertain. Between the trimmed V and J ends, which lost 0 bases and 2 bases, there was a span of 10 bases. Germline V gene sequence: CDR1 ENHRY, CDR2 SYGVKD. The CDR3 loop spans 15 amino acids. CDR3 residues: CAISESRRINYGYTF. DNA for the CDR3: TGTGCCATCAGTGAGTCGAGACGGATAAACTATGGCTACACCTTC.

This sequence joins TRBV7-3 and TRBJ2-3; no clear D. Looked up from germline, CDR1 is SGHTA and CDR2 is FQGTGA. Deletions cut 3 bases from V and 5 bases from J, with 9 bases between. CDR3 length equals 13 residues. The CDR3 coding sequence is TGTGCCAGCAGCTTCAACAGAGTAGATACGCAGTATTTT. Its protein is CASSFNRVDTQYF. The full variable domain, rest sourced from reference TRBV7-3 and TRBJ2-3, is GAGVSQTPSNKVTEKGKYVELRCDPISGHTALYWYRQSLGQGPEFLIYFQGTGAADDSGLPNDRFFAVRPEGSVSTLKIQRTERGDSAVYLCASSFNRVDTQYFGPGTRLTVL.

This clonotype was recorded a few times. V is TRBV20-1 and J is TRBJ1-4; TRBD1 is a possible D gene (6 bases). The germline gives CDR1 DFQATT, CDR2 SNEGSKA (reference sequence). With 7 bases removed from V and 8 bases from J, the gap between germline ends came to 11 bases. CDR3 length equals 11 residues. CDR3 nucleotide sequence: TGCAGTGTAGGGGGATTGGAAAAACTGTTTTTT. Translation gives CSVGGLEKLFF.

V gene TRBV5-5 combines with J gene TRBJ1-1, with D maybe TRBD1 (6 bases). V lost 4 bases, J lost 3 bases, and 10 bases lay in between. CDR1 SGHKS and CDR2 YYEKEE come from the germline V gene (reference sequence). The CDR3 contains 13 residues. The CDR3 protein is CASSARGHTEAFF. The CDR3 DNA sequence: TGTGCCAGCAGCGCCAGGGGTCACACTGAAGCTTTCTTT.

CDR3 sequence reads: CASSLTSRSRTEAFF. The CDR3 DNA is TGTGCCAGCAGCTTAACGAGCAGGAGTCGGACTGAAGCTTTCTTT. The rearrangement joins TRBV7-3 to TRBJ1-1; D gene unclear. Per the germline V gene, CDR1 is SGHTA and CDR2 is FQGTGA. CDR3 size: 15 residues. V was pared by 0 bases and J by 5 bases, with 13 bases between.

This clonotype was detected a few times. The chain links TRBV4-2 to TRBJ1-2; possibly TRBD1 for D (5 bases). Germline V CDR1 and CDR2: LGHNA, YNFKEQ. V lost 4 bases, J lost 1 base, and 19 bases lay in between. The length of the CDR3 is 17 residues. CDR3 DNA: TGTGCCAGCAGCCTCCAGGGCGGGGTCCTCATTAACTATGGCTACACCTTC. It encodes CASSLQGGVLINYGYTF.

The chain is built from TRBV28 and TRBJ2-1, with 10 bases matching TRBD1. After removal of 2 bases from V and 7 bases from J, the junction contained 5 bases not matched to a gene. The CDR3 has 15 amino acids. The germline V gene has CDR1 MDHEN and CDR2 SYDVKM. CDR3 nucleotide sequence: TGTGCCAGCAGTTTAAAGGGACAGGGGCGGAATGAGCAGTTCTTC. The encoded protein is CASSLKGQGRNEQFF.

The chain is built from TRBV29-1 and TRBJ2-4; 7 nucleotides align to TRBD1. Judging by the DNA end, TRBJ2-7 fits better; the J call may be wrong. The CDR3 runs 12 residues. Germline CDR1 and CDR2: SQVTM and ANQGSEA. As DNA, the CDR3 is TGCAGCGTTGAAAGACAGGGACACGAGCAGTACTTC. Residues: CSVERQGHEQYF.

As for this clonotype: A clone one base away is much larger, so this may be a read error. J is TRBJ1-6 and V is TRBV7-2; D is ambiguous. This CDR3 spans 14 amino acids. Trimming shortened V by 6 bases and J by 9 bases, and 15 bases separated the two germline ends. CDR1 is SGHTA, CDR2 FQGNSA, per germline. CDR3 residues: CASRNNSGGSPLHF. CDR3 DNA sequence: TGTGCCAGCAGGAATAACAGCGGTGGTTCACCCCTCCACTTT.

The V call is TRBV7-2, the J call TRBJ2-3, with 8 bases identical to TRBD2. The CDR3 extends over 15 amino acids. V shed 4 bases, J shed 14 bases, and the junction held 17 bases outside the gene matches. Germline V gene sequence: CDR1 SGHTA, CDR2 FQGNSA. CDR3 region: CASSSAGGRGRYAYF. CDR3 DNA: TGTGCCAGCAGCTCCGCGGGAGGAAGGGGCAGATACGCGTATTTT.